This T cell receptor beta chain was captured in a study of CD8+CD57+ T cells in acquired aplastic anemia. Across the whole study: The mean DNA yield obtained from sorted CD4+ and CD8+ cells came to around 3 ug. In CD4+ cells, healthy donors produced an average of around 11 million reads. Study conclusions and caveats: No significant difference in CD8+ Simpson's diversity was found between patients and controls.

Turning to this clonotype: Antigen: not known.

The CDR3 contains 15 residues. J gave up 8 bases and V 5 bases, and 9 bases lay outside the gene matches. Per germline, CDR1 KGHDR and CDR2 SFDVKD. TCR beta VDJ combinations and CDR3 sequences were profiled from genomic DNA. One entry per CDR3 protein results from TCRdb running MiXCR on the reads. The sample has some 190,000 distinct CDR3 sequences; 40% to 50% are singletons. Sequences were obtained from sorted CD4+, CD8+, or CD8+CD57+ T cells (not recorded which) from PBMCs. J is TRBJ2-1 and V is TRBV24-1, with TRBD2 matching over 9 bases. This TCR derives from a human donor in good health. The CDR3 is CATSASRGGWDEQFF. The CDR3 DNA sequence: TGTGCCACCAGTGCGTCGCGGGGGGGCTGGGATGAGCAGTTCTTC.